These 24 T cell receptor beta chains came from one sample sequenced in a study of graft-versus-host responses after intestinal transplantation. Clones were read by immunoSEQ multiplex PCR, and TCRdb kept only the in-frame ones, dropping some. The sample has some 100,000 clones, around 93% seen once; the top ten hold approximately 1%. Their antigens are not known. Sequences were derived from unstimulated CD8+ T cells sorted from spleen or lymph node cells, sampled before transplant. The source is a human donor who was the organ donor for an intestinal transplant.

The chain couples TRBV19 to TRBJ1-6, with D uncertain. The CDR3 is 15 residues long. Germline V gene sequence: CDR1 LNHDA, CDR2 SQIVND (reference sequence). Trimming took off 7 bases at V and 0 bases at J, with 10 bases between the two ends. The CDR3 loop reads CASNHGSSYNSPLHF. The CDR3 DNA sequence: TGTGCCAGTAACCACGGGAGCTCCTATAATTCACCCCTCCACTTT.

J is TRBJ1-1 and V is TRBV19; the match to TRBD1 covers 7 bases. Germline values: CDR1 LNHDA, CDR2 SQIVND (reference sequence). The ends lost 7 bases at V and 1 base at J; junction bases unmatched: 12. This CDR3 is 16 amino acids long. The DNA of the CDR3 is TGTGCCAGTACCGTACTGACGGGACAGCCGAACACTGAAGCTTTCTTT. Protein: CASTVLTGQPNTEAFF.

This chain links TRBV28 with TRBJ2-7; 8 bases map to TRBD2. J was trimmed by 6 bases and V by 6 bases; bases with no gene match: 22. CDR3 length: 18 residues. Germline-derived CDR1 and CDR2 are MDHEN and SYDVKM. The CDR3 here is CASSSPPSGSGSGFEQYF. CDR3 bases: TGTGCCAGCAGCTCGCCCCCCAGTGGAAGCGGGAGTGGGTTCGAGCAGTACTTC.

This clone was seen only once. This rearrangement joins TRBV29-1 to TRBJ2-3, with a tentative D call TRBD2 (6 bases). The CDR3 loop spans 13 amino acids. The V gene's germline CDR1 is SQVTM and CDR2 ANQGSEA. Trimming took 6 bases from V and 3 from J, leaving 13 bases between them. CDR3 bases: TGCAGCGTCGGGGCTAGCGTGACAGATACGCAGTATTTT. It codes for CSVGASVTDTQYF.

J is TRBJ1-1 and V is TRBV29-1, with D unresolved. The CDR3 runs 13 residues. V was cut by 0 bases and J by 1 base, with 6 bases left in between. Germline assignment: CDR1 SQVTM and CDR2 ANQGSEA. The chain's CDR3 is CSVEEPGNTEAFF. The CDR3 nucleotides read TGCAGCGTTGAAGAGCCAGGGAACACTGAAGCTTTCTTT.

The rearrangement joins TRBV4-3 to TRBJ2-3, with D unclear. Germline loops: CDR1 LGHNA, CDR2 YSLEER. The CDR3 contains 13 residues. Between the trimmed V and J ends, which lost 2 bases and 2 bases, there was a span of 5 bases. The CDR3 region has the DNA TGCGCCAGCAGCCAACAAAACACAGATACGCAGTATTTT. This gives the protein CASSQQNTDTQYF.

The V and J genes are TRBV9 and TRBJ2-1, with a possible D match to TRBD2 (5 bases). The CDR3 covers 14 residues. CDR1 and CDR2 from the germline V gene are SGDLS and YYNGEE. The V end lost 1 base, the J end lost 6 bases, and 11 bases lay between the germline ends. DNA of the CDR3: TGTGCCAGCAGCGTAAGCCCCAGCGGCAATGAGCAGTTCTTC. It yields the protein CASSVSPSGNEQFF.

The chain carries TRBV7-9 and TRBJ2-1; D might be TRBD1 (5 bases). This CDR3 spans 15 amino acids. The V gene's germline CDR1 is SEHNR and CDR2 FQNEAQ (reference sequence). V lost 3 bases and J lost 2, with 11 bases in between. The DNA of the CDR3 is TGTGCCAGCAGCTTCTTCTCAGGGACCTACAATGAGCAGTTCTTC. Amino acids: CASSFFSGTYNEQFF.

The chain combines TRBV27 with TRBJ2-7; 9 nucleotides line up with TRBD1. V lost 8 bases to trimming and J lost 4 bases; unmatched junction nucleotides: 9. Germline V gene sequence: CDR1 MNHEY, CDR2 SMNVEV (reference sequence). This CDR3 is built from 14 residues. For the CDR3, the DNA is TGTGCCAGCGGGAACAGGGGGCGCGGGTACGAGCAGTACTTC. Encoded protein: CASGNRGRGYEQYF.

The chain has TRBV28 and TRBJ2-1; tentatively, D is TRBD1 (6 bases). The germline gives CDR1 MDHEN, CDR2 SYDVKM. V lost 3 bases to trimming and J lost 8 bases, with 14 bases between them. This CDR3 is built from 14 residues. The CDR3 region has the DNA TGTGCCAGCAGTTTTTCAAACAGGGACCATGAGCAGTTCTTC. Translated: CASSFSNRDHEQFF.

The J gene is TRBJ2-5, the V gene TRBV13; possible D gene TRBD2, 5 bases. V lost 5 bases to trimming and J lost 0 bases, with 13 bases between them. The CDR3 is 15 residues long. Germline V gene data show CDR1 as PRHDT and CDR2 as FYEKMQ (reference sequence). For the CDR3, the DNA is TGTGCCAGCAGCAACCGGGCCGGGAACCAAGAGACCCAGTACTTC. It encodes CASSNRAGNQETQYF.

This sequence joins TRBV30 and TRBJ2-1; possibly TRBD2 for D (6 bases). Germline V gene sequence: CDR1 GTSNPN, CDR2 SVGIG (reference sequence). The CDR3 has 14 residues. V was cut by 0 bases and J by 3 bases, with 9 bases left in between. CDR3: CAWSVRGLYNEQFF. The CDR3 DNA is TGTGCCTGGAGTGTACGGGGACTCTACAATGAGCAGTTCTTC. The full variable domain, with the rest looked up from reference TRBV30 and TRBJ2-1, is SQTIHQWPATLVQPVGSPLSLECTVEGTSNPNLYWYRQAAGRGLQLLFYSVGIGQISSEVPQNLSASRPQDRQFILSSKKLLLSDSGFYLCAWSVRGLYNEQFFGPGTRLTVL.

The chain joins TRBV2 to TRBJ2-6, with D possibly TRBD2 on 5 matching bases. CDR1 SNHLY and CDR2 FYNNEI come from the germline V gene. This CDR3 has 13 residues. Trimming pared 11 bases from V and 2 bases from J, leaving 10 bases between. Here the CDR3 DNA reads TGTGCCCAAAGGGAGCCTGGGGCCAACGTCCTGACTTTC. Translated, it gives CAQREPGANVLTF.

The genes are TRBV6-6 and TRBJ2-5, with 7 bases matching TRBD1. The CDR3 totals 15 residues. Germline loops: CDR1 MNHNY, CDR2 SVGAGI (reference sequence). J was trimmed by 3 bases and V by 1 base; bases with no gene match: 5. The CDR3 sequence is CASSYWTGGEETQYF. The CDR3 nucleotides are TGTGCCAGCAGTTACTGGACAGGAGGCGAAGAGACCCAGTACTTC.

The J gene is TRBJ1-1, the V gene TRBV5-8; 9 positions match TRBD1. The V and J ends lost 5 bases and 3 bases, in that order; junction bases with no gene match: 5. The CDR3 is made up of 14 amino acids. Per the germline V gene, CDR1 is SGHTS and CDR2 is YDEGEE. The CDR3 loop reads CASSWDRVDTEAFF. In nucleotides, the CDR3 is TGTGCCAGCAGTTGGGACAGGGTGGACACTGAAGCTTTCTTT. Together with reference TRBV5-8 and TRBJ1-1, the CDR3 gives the full variable domain: EAGVTQSPTHLIKTRGQQATLRCSPISGHTSVYWYQQALGLGLQFLLWYDEGEERNRGNFPPRFSGRQFPNYSSELNVNALELEDSALYLCASSWDRVDTEAFFGQGTRLTVV.

V and J are TRBV21-1 and TRBJ2-6; TRBD2 reflects the table's D call only, with no check against the DNA. TRBV21-1 is a listed pseudogene. The CDR3 has 18 amino acids. Here the CDR3 DNA reads TGTGCCAGCAGCAAAGGACGGGTCACCCTCTCTGGGGCCAACGTCCTGACTTTC. Protein product: CASSKGRVTLSGANVLTF.

This chain connects TRBV15 to TRBJ2-3; 8 nucleotides line up with TRBD1. V shed 6 bases, J shed 3 bases, and the junction held 11 bases outside the gene matches. The length of the CDR3 is 16 residues. Germline CDR1 is LNHNV and CDR2 is YYDKDF (reference sequence). The CDR3, as DNA: TGTGCCACCAGAGAGCCAGGGGGCCAGGCGACAGATACGCAGTATTTT. Residues: CATREPGGQATDTQYF. The full variable domain, with the rest looked up from reference TRBV15 and TRBJ2-3, is DAMVIQNPRYQVTQFGKPVTLSCSQTLNHNVMYWYQQKSSQAPKLLFHYYDKDFNNEADTPDNFQSRRPNTSFCFLDIRSPGLGDTAMYLCATREPGGQATDTQYFGPGTRLTVL.

The J gene is TRBJ2-3, the V gene TRBV11-3; D uncertain. CDR1 and CDR2 from the germline V gene are SGHNT and YENEEA. The CDR3 is 14 amino acids. The ends were cut back, 4 bases at V and 5 bases at J, with 13 bases in the middle. CDR3 loop: CASSSPLAQDTQYF. In DNA form, the CDR3 reads TGTGCCAGCAGCTCGCCCTTAGCACAAGATACGCAGTATTTT.

This clone was observed a few times. The chain combines TRBV25-1 with TRBJ1-1, with D unclear. V gave up 5 bases and J gave up 4 bases, with 8 bases separating them. This CDR3 has 12 amino acids. CDR1 is MGHDK and CDR2 is SYGVNS in the germline V gene. The DNA of the CDR3 is TGTGCCAGCAGTCCTAGTGGCACTGAAGCTTTCTTT. Its protein product is CASSPSGTEAFF.

CDR3 amino acids: CASSQGATGTTEAFF. For the CDR3, the DNA is TGCGCCAGCAGCCAAGGGGCGACAGGAACCACTGAAGCTTTCTTT. The chain has TRBV4-1 and TRBJ1-1, with D tentatively TRBD1 (6 bases). CDR3 length equals 15 residues. The ends were cut back, 1 base at V and 4 bases at J, with 13 bases in the middle. Germline values: CDR1 MGHRA, CDR2 YSYEKL.

This rearrangement joins TRBV30 to TRBJ2-7, with D perhaps matching TRBD1 (5 bases). Germline V lookup: CDR1 GTSNPN, CDR2 SVGIG (reference sequence). This CDR3 comprises 13 residues. Trimming took off 3 bases at V and 6 bases at J, with 15 bases between the two ends. CDR3 nucleotides: TGTGCCTGGAGATTCAGGGCGGCGCGCGAGCAGTACTTC. The encoded protein is CAWRFRAAREQYF.

The J gene is TRBJ1-5, the V gene TRBV6-6; the D gene is possibly TRBD1 (5 bases). The V end was cut by 6 bases, the J end by 7 bases, with 19 bases between. CDR1 is MNHNY and CDR2 is SVGAGI in the germline V gene (reference sequence). The CDR3 contains 15 residues. The CDR3: CASSLPGGKRQPQHF. The CDR3 DNA is TGTGCCAGCAGCCTCCCCGGGGGAAAGAGGCAGCCCCAGCATTTT.

As DNA, the CDR3 is TGTGCCAGCAGTTTTACAGGGATTAATCAGCCCCAGCATTTT. Protein: CASSFTGINQPQHF. The chain carries TRBV28 and TRBJ1-5, with D perhaps matching TRBD1 (6 bases). CDR3 length: 14 residues. The germline gives CDR1 MDHEN, CDR2 SYDVKM. The V gene lost 3 bases and the J gene lost 4 bases, with 10 bases spanning the gap.

This clone has just one count. The chain uses TRBV7-9 and TRBJ2-7, with TRBD1 identical over 7 bases. Germline V lookup: CDR1 SEHNR, CDR2 FQNEAQ (reference sequence). Trimming at V came to 1 base and at J to 6 bases, leaving 6 bases not matched to a gene. The CDR3 contains 14 residues. Here the CDR3 DNA reads TGTGCCAGCAGCTTAGAAGGGACAGCCTTCGAGCAGTACTTC. Protein sequence: CASSLEGTAFEQYF.